This entry features one T cell receptor (beta chain) sequence. This clonotype was recorded only once. Which antigen it targets is not known. No much larger clone exists at a distance of one base, and base qualities are not known. A single read offers scant evidence. In this study, sorted CD4+ and CD8+ T cells from the blood of healthy subjects and of severe aplastic anemia patients had their TCR repertoires deep-sequenced. Ficoll-Paque density gradient centrifugation was used to isolate peripheral blood mononuclear cells. Before DNA was extracted, CD4+ and CD8+ T cells were sorted using either FACS or magnetic beads. This specimen belongs to a study of CD8+CD57+ T cells in acquired aplastic anemia (dated by TCRdb to 2016 to 2019). Concerning the study at large: On average, sorted CD4+ and CD8+ cells yielded about 3 ug of extracted DNA, with a range of about 0.17 to 27.4 ug. An average of roughly 10 million reads for CD4+ cells and 11.0 million reads for CD8+ cells was obtained from healthy donor samples.

What the study reported, not specific to this receptor: Patients and healthy controls showed no significant difference in CD8+ Simpson's diversity (P=0.060). Around 28 CD8+ CDR3 sequences were found to be shared between patients and controls, but these sequences appeared to be highly expressed in patients and within the immunodominant clones of the patients.

Profiling of TCR beta VDJ combinations and CDR3 sequences used genomic DNA as the template. TCR repertoire sequencing was run on an Illumina HiSeq 2000. As for how the authors treated the data: TRBV/TRBJ rearrangement plots, CDR3 size and DJ length profiles, and Simpson's diversity index were used to assess repertoires. Whichever DNA sequence was most abundant in the deep sequencing data was defined as the immunodominant clone. CDR3 amino acid sequences were screened for sharing across subjects and compared with published repertoires and the VDJdb database. The public reads were quality trimmed at Q25 with fastp and then assembled into clones with MiXCR by TCRdb, keeping productive beta chains. Each record represents a unique CDR3 protein, reported with the most common genes and DNA among its rows. These V and J calls derive from TCRdb rather than the authors' analysis. The sample profile shows about 180,000 distinct CDR3 sequences; 40% to 50% of them were found once. The ten top clones hold under 3.5% of the sample.

CDR1 DFQATT and CDR2 SNEGSKA were looked up in the germline V gene (reference sequence). Deletion took 5 bases off V and 3 bases off J, with a span of 19 bases between the germline ends. The CDR3 spans 15 residues, from the cysteine through the phenylalanine. The DNA shown is the 45-base CDR3, in frame from base 1. The clonotype originates from a human donor in good health. Sequenced: sorted CD4+, CD8+, or CD8+CD57+ T cells (not recorded which) from PBMCs. Recombination connected TRBV20-1 to TRBJ1-1; there is no confident call for the D gene. The base sequence is TGCAGTGCTGAAGGACCGGGCAGGTGGGACACTGAAGCTTTCTTT. Its translation is CSAEGPGRWDTEAFF.